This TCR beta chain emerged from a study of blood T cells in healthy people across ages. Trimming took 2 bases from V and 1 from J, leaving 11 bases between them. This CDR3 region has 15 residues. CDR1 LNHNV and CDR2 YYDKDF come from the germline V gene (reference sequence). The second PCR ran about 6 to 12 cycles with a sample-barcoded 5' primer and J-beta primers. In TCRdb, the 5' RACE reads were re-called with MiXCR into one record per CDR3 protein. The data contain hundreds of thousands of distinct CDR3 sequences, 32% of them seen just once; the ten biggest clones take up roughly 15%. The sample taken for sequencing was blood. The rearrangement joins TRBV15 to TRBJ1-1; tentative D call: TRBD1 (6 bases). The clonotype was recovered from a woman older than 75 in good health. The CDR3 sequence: CATSRTPDRNTEAFF. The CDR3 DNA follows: TGTGCCACCAGCAGAACCCCGGACAGGAACACTGAAGCTTTCTTT.